This T cell receptor beta chain is from a study of Graves' ophthalmopathy and Graves' hyperthyroidism listed by TCRdb under 2018. General notes on the study: Peripheral blood was collected at initial diagnosis, before any treatment. After sampling, hyperthyroidism patients received methimazole starting at 30 mg daily, and ophthalmopathy patients received high-dose intravenous methylprednisolone. T-cell repertoires of thyroid tissue and blood were compared in about 6 hyperthyroidism patients. The roughly 90 discovery patients were divided at random into training and test sets in a 7:3 ratio. The study used TCR beta repertoire signatures to distinguish Graves' ophthalmopathy from Graves' hyperthyroidism and to predict progression to ophthalmopathy. In total, 135 blood samples were TCR-sequenced: 43 ophthalmopathy, some 72 hyperthyroidism and some 17 hyperthyroidism-to-ophthalmopathy patients. To explore V-J signatures distinguishing ophthalmopathy from hyperthyroidism, a discovery set of some 100 patients (roughly 44 ophthalmopathy, 55 to 60 stable hyperthyroidism) was enrolled. An independent validation cohort was composed of some 19 hyperthyroidism patients and approximately 15 patients who later progressed from hyperthyroidism to ophthalmopathy. What the study reported, not specific to this receptor: Sample size was not statistically predetermined, and group allocation was not concealed from the investigators. In validation, the model predicted ophthalmopathy progression with about 71% sensitivity and 72.22% specificity; some twelve predicted patients were CT-confirmed with GO in a median of about 6.1 months. Ophthalmopathy was separated from stable hyperthyroidism by the 13-signature model with just under 90% sensitivity and less than 82% specificity in cross-validation and with 80%/75% in the test set. Most of the expanded thyroid clonotypes with a frequency above 0.001 were also detected in blood, and it was suggested that the thyroid immune response may be reflected by blood repertoires.

Hyperthyroidism was considered stable if no progression to ophthalmopathy occurred within 18 months of follow-up. Hyperthyroidism patients were newly diagnosed, were aged 18 to 65 years, and had a disease duration under 2 months. Anyone with other autoimmune diseases, uncontrolled infections, pregnancy or lactation was excluded from the study. Clinical symptoms, serum thyroxine, TRAb, thyroid ultrasound and orbital computed tomography formed the basis of the diagnosis. Ficoll-Paque density gradient centrifugation was used to isolate PBMCs from approximately 10 ml of fresh peripheral blood. Total RNA was extracted using Trizol reagent, and RNA quality was checked on an Agilent 2100 Bioanalyzer. For repertoire sequencing, the TCR beta CDR3 regions were amplified from RNA transcripts. A first-round RT-PCR used HTBI primers with the Qiagen OneStep RT-PCR kit, followed by a second-round multiplex PCR, size selection and purification. Libraries were sequenced on an Illumina HiSeq2000 using paired-end 100 bp reads. In the source study's methods: SOAPnuke was used to process the reads, throwing out any read that had adapters, had uncalled bases, had a mean Phred below 15, or lacked an exact constant-primer or identifier match. COPE v1.2.5 was used to merge the high-quality paired reads. Clonotypes were defined as unique nucleotide sequences and were aligned to IMGT TRB V, D and J references using MiTCR v1.1. The analysis was limited to V-J combinations with a frequency above 0.0001, which together covered more than 99% of repertoires. For each V-J combination, a TCR clonal expansion and chaos score was defined as F50 clonal expansion divided by the chaos observed in the TCRdist matrix. Features were reduced by Welch's t-statistics and random forest to around 13 V-J combinations, which fed a naive Bayes classifier. The similarity between thyroid and blood repertoires was quantified using the Morisita-Horn index. TCRdb applied fastp at Q25 and MiXCR to the public reads, then kept only in-frame beta chains. Each entry is one CDR3 protein sequence, shown with its most common DNA and genes. TCRdb's processing, not the study's, gives the V and J calls here. This sample holds some 410,000 distinct CDR3 sequences; more than 20% were observed only once. Under 3.5% of the sample is taken by the ten largest.

This clonotype was seen only a few times. Its antigen target is currently unknown. No much larger clone exists at a distance of one base, and base qualities are not known. The trim is 5 bases for V and 6 bases for J, with a gap of 23 bases between the germline ends. The CDR3 sequence holds 16 residues, the cysteine and phenylalanine included. Kept here is only the CDR3 DNA, which spans 48 bases and is read in frame from base 1. The germline V gene encodes CDR1 SGHAT and CDR2 FQDESV (reference sequence). This receptor was obtained from a woman between 18 and 29 years old with stable Graves' hyperthyroidism. Donor details come from another sample of the same person, matched by shared clones. Material: peripheral blood. This sequence uses TRBV11-1 and TRBJ2-7; a tentative D call is TRBD2 (7 bases match). The CDR3: CASSRGGGGILSEQYF. The DNA sequence is as follows: TGTGCCAGCAGCCGCGGGGGCGGCGGGATCCTCTCCGAGCAGTACTTC.